These T cell receptor beta chains were read from a single sample in a study of blood T cell repertoires in COVID-19. This table comes from immunoSEQ multiplex PCR, and its TCRdb copy is limited to in-frame clones, with some not included. In the table there are fewer than 110,000 clones, 80% of which are singletons. Sequences were obtained from peripheral blood. These receptors were obtained from a man aged 70 or older with acute or convalescent COVID-19. Both conserved end residues are part of each CDR3. Each record gives: V gene, D gene, clone size, J gene, CDR3 length, CDR3 DNA, CDR3 protein. The D gene is left open where the match is weak. Size is stated for part of the rows, as once, few or many counts, or as a class when the clone is expanded.

TRBV6-6	TRBD1	-	TRBJ2-7	15	TGTGCCAGCATTCCCGGGACAGGAGTTTTCTACGAGCAGTACTTC	CASIPGTGVFYEQYF
TRBV9	-	-	TRBJ1-6	15	TGTGCCAGCAGCGTAGGTCAGGGATGGGATTCACCCCTCCACTTT	CASSVGQGWDSPLHF
TRBV6-1	-	-	TRBJ2-3	15	TGTGCCAGCAGTGAAGTCGGAGGAAGCACAGATACGCAGTATTTT	CASSEVGGSTDTQYF
TRBV5-5	-	-	TRBJ2-6	18	TGTGCCAGCAGTCTGGGCCAGGGAAGAACTTCTGGGGCCAACGTCCTGACTTTC	CASSLGQGRTSGANVLTF
TRBV10-3	TRBD1	-	TRBJ1-4	15	TGTGCCATCAGTGAGTCGGACAGGGGGAATGAAAAACTGTTTTTT	CAISESDRGNEKLFF
TRBV27	-	-	TRBJ2-5	11	TGTGCCAGCAGAGCGGGAGAGACCCAGTACTTC	CASRAGETQYF
TRBV19	TRBD1	-	TRBJ2-5	15	TGTGCCAGTCGAAACAGGGGGCAATCCCAAGAGACCCAGTACTTC	CASRNRGQSQETQYF
TRBV7-2	-	few	TRBJ1-2	14	TGTGCCAGCAGCCCAGCGAAGCCTAACTATGGCTACACCTTC	CASSPAKPNYGYTF
TRBV10-1	-	-	TRBJ2-1	17	TGCGCCAGCAGTGAGAACGTCTTCAGCGGGCAATACAATGAGCAGTTCTTC	CASSENVFSGQYNEQFF
TRBV11-2	-	-	TRBJ1-1	13	TGTGCCAGCAGCCCAACGGGGGGGACTGAAGCTTTCTTT	CASSPTGGTEAFF
TRBV5-1	TRBD2	-	TRBJ2-2	13	TGCGCCTGCGGGGGGGCCGGAACCGGGGAGCTGTTTTTT	CACGGAGTGELFF
TRBV7-2	-	-	TRBJ1-1	17	TGTGCCAGCAGCTCAACAGGGTATGAGCCTAGGAACACTGAAGCTTTCTTT	CASSSTGYEPRNTEAFF
TRBV3-1/TRBV3-2	-	-	TRBJ2-6	16	TGTGCCAGCAGTACGGGTATGAATTCTGGGGCCAACGTCCTGACTTTC	CASSTGMNSGANVLTF
TRBV2	-	-	TRBJ2-2	15	TGTGCCAGCAGTACGGGACACCCGGGCACCGGGGAGCTGTTTTTT	CASSTGHPGTGELFF
TRBV15	-	once	TRBJ2-3	14	TGTGCCACCAGGGGGTGGGCCCGGGAGGATACGCAGTATTTT	CATRGWAREDTQYF
TRBV3-1/TRBV3-2	TRBD1	-	TRBJ1-5	16	TGTGCCAGCAGCCAAGAAGGGGGCGCCGGCAATCAGCCCCAGCATTTT	CASSQEGGAGNQPQHF
TRBV12-5	TRBD2	-	TRBJ2-1	17	TGTGCTAGTGGTTGGGGACTAGCGAGAAGCTCCTACAATGAGCAGTTCTTC	CASGWGLARSSYNEQFF
TRBV21-1	-	few	TRBJ2-1	14	TGTGCCAGCAGCAAAGGGGAGACAGGGGAAGAGCAGTTCTTC	CASSKGETGEEQFF
TRBV19	TRBD1	few	TRBJ2-7	13	TGTGCCAGTGCCCCGGACAGGGAACACGAGCAGTACTTC	CASAPDREHEQYF
TRBV29-1	TRBD1	-	TRBJ1-1	13	TGCAGCGTTCAACAGGGGCTGAACACTGAAGCTTTCTTT	CSVQQGLNTEAFF
TRBV6-5	-	-	TRBJ2-7	15	TGTGCCAGCAGTTACTATCCCGACAGGTCCAACGAGCAGTACTTC	CASSYYPDRSNEQYF
TRBV19	-	few	TRBJ2-3	15	TGTGCCAGTAGTTCCCGGGGGTCTAGCACAGATACGCAGTATTTT	CASSSRGSSTDTQYF
TRBV9	-	-	TRBJ1-2	13	TGTGCCAGCAGCGTAGAAATAGTCGGGAGTGAGACCTTC	CASSVEIVGSETF
TRBV5-4	TRBD2	once	TRBJ2-1	18	TGTGCCAGCAGCTTGGCCGGGGGGGGCCCACCCTCCTACAATGAGCAGTTCTTC	CASSLAGGGPPSYNEQFF